The sequence of this T cell receptor beta chain was determined in a study of CD8 T cells in ankylosing spondylitis. Study-level findings and limits: Disease-associated clonotypes exhibited CD8+ identity and were relatively infrequent in peripheral blood. Reportedly, disease-linked clones are significantly enriched in ankylosing spondylitis patients' matched synovial fluid. A TCR beta motif of fewer than ten highly homologous variants seemed to mark ankylosing spondylitis blood. There were earlier reports of some motif variants in reactive arthritis synovial fluid and blood.

As regards this clonotype: As yet, its antigen is unknown.

As the method for making TCR beta libraries, quantitative 5'-RACE with molecular barcodes was used. TCRdb passed the 5' RACE reads through MiXCR, listing each CDR3 protein once. The sample carries 500,000 to 550,000 distinct CDR3 sequences, over 9.5% recorded once. CDR1 is KGHDR, CDR2 SFDVKD, per germline. The CDR3 sequence is 16 residues long. Trimming took 3 bases from V and 4 from J, leaving 12 bases between them. This receptor was obtained from a male donor with ankylosing spondylitis. V is TRBV24-1 and J is TRBJ2-6; D remains ambiguous. Source material: blood, either unsorted or a sorted T cell fraction (not recorded which). The CDR3 protein is CATSDPLSPGANVLTF. DNA for the CDR3: TGTGCCACCAGTGATCCCCTCTCACCCGGGGCCAACGTCCTGACTTTC.